The 23 T cell receptor beta chains below were found in one sample sequenced in a study of blood T cell repertoires in COVID-19. Generated by immunoSEQ multiplex PCR, the TCRdb table keeps only in-frame clones and is missing some. The data show over 200,000 clones, around 83% seen once. Sequences were obtained from peripheral blood. These receptors came from a man aged 80 or over with acute or convalescent COVID-19.

CDR3 in amino acids: CASTPTDHYGYTF. CDR3 sequence (DNA): TGTGCCAGCACTCCGACAGACCACTATGGCTACACCTTC. V gene TRBV2 combines with J gene TRBJ1-2; weak D call: TRBD1 (5 bases). The CDR3 consists of 13 residues. V lost 7 bases to trimming and J lost 3 bases, with 12 bases between them. Germline V gives CDR1 SNHLY, CDR2 FYNNEI.

V and J are TRBV6-1 and TRBJ2-6; D is possibly TRBD1 (6 bases). The germline V gene has CDR1 MNHNS and CDR2 SASEGT. Trimming removed 1 base from V and 0 bases from J, with 16 bases in between. The CDR3 spans 19 residues. CDR3 amino acids: CASSEGGGHADSGANVLTF. The CDR3 DNA reads as TGTGCCAGCAGTGAAGGAGGGGGACATGCAGACTCTGGGGCCAACGTCCTGACTTTC.

The chain is built from TRBV6-5 and TRBJ2-1; TRBD2 is a possible D gene (6 bases). This CDR3 has 15 residues. CDR1 MNHEY and CDR2 SVGAGI come from the germline V gene. V lost 5 bases to trimming and J lost 0 bases, with 11 bases between them. Written as DNA, the CDR3 is TGTGCCAGCAGTCCGACTAGTAGCTCCTACAATGAGCAGTTCTTC. This codes for CASSPTSSSYNEQFF.

CDR3 nucleotides: TGTGCCAGCAGCCAACTCTCTGGGGCCAACGTCCTGACTTTC. Translation gives CASSQLSGANVLTF. V usage is TRBV14 and J usage is TRBJ2-6; D not resolved. CDR1 is SGHDN and CDR2 is FVKESK in the germline V gene. The ends were cut back, 2 bases at V and 0 bases at J, with 2 bases in the middle. The CDR3 covers 14 residues.

The chain combines TRBV9 with TRBJ2-7, with TRBD1 identical over 7 bases. The CDR3 is 12 residues long. J gave up 7 bases and V 3 bases, and 4 bases lay outside the gene matches. CDR1 and CDR2 (germline): SGDLS, YYNGEE. CDR3 DNA: TGTGCCAGCAGCGGGGACAGAGGGGAGCAGTACTTC. Translation: CASSGDRGEQYF.

V usage is TRBV6-5 and J usage is TRBJ2-7, with TRBD2 identical over 10 bases. Germline CDR1 reads MNHEY; CDR2 reads SVGAGI. The CDR3 covers 14 residues. Germline trimming cut 5 bases from V and 5 bases from J; bases unmatched to any gene: 6. CDR3 amino acids: CASSRTSGKHEQYF. The CDR3 coding sequence is TGTGCCAGCAGTAGAACTAGCGGGAAGCACGAGCAGTACTTC.

This clone was seen only once. The chain recombines TRBV2 with TRBJ2-5; no clear D gene. Per germline, CDR1 SNHLY and CDR2 FYNNEI. The CDR3 loop spans 11 amino acids. Trimming removed 8 bases from V and 4 bases from J, with 8 bases in between. In DNA, the CDR3 is TGTGCCAGCTCCCTAGGAGAGACCCAGTACTTC. It specifies CASSLGETQYF.

This clone has just a few counts. This rearrangement joins TRBV10-3 to TRBJ1-5, with TRBD1 matching 9 bases. Germline-derived CDR1 and CDR2 are ENHRY and SYGVKD. The V segment lost 0 bases and the J segment 5 bases; nucleotides outside the gene matches: 2. There are 15 residues in the CDR3. The chain's CDR3 is CAISESTGGDQPQHF. CDR3 nucleotide sequence: TGTGCCATCAGTGAGTCAACAGGGGGCGATCAGCCCCAGCATTTT.

This chain connects TRBV5-1 to TRBJ1-1, with TRBD1 identical over 7 bases. After removal of 5 bases from V and 0 bases from J, the junction contained 10 bases not matched to a gene. The CDR3 consists of 16 residues. In germline, CDR1 is SGHRS, CDR2 YFSETQ. The CDR3 loop is CASSSGTANMNTEAFF. CDR3 nucleotide sequence: TGCGCCAGCAGTTCCGGGACAGCGAATATGAACACTGAAGCTTTCTTT.

V usage is TRBV15 and J usage is TRBJ2-1, with 9 bases lining up with TRBD2. Germline values: CDR1 LNHNV, CDR2 YYDKDF (reference sequence). Trimming at V came to 3 bases and at J to 0 bases, leaving 6 bases not matched to a gene. The length of the CDR3 is 17 residues. The CDR3 loop is CATSSGTSSLSYNEQFF. For the CDR3, the DNA is TGTGCCACCAGCAGCGGGACTAGCAGTCTCTCCTACAATGAGCAGTTCTTC.

A few counts support this clone. The chain uses TRBV27 and TRBJ1-6; unclear D gene. Germline V gene lookup returns CDR1 MNHEY and CDR2 SMNVEV (reference sequence). V was trimmed by 5 bases and J by 6 bases, leaving 11 bases between them. This CDR3 is built from 14 residues. The CDR3 sequence is CASSPRRFNSPLHF. Written as DNA, the CDR3 is TGTGCCAGCAGTCCTCGGAGATTTAATTCACCCCTCCACTTT.

The chain couples TRBV6-2 or TRBV6-3 to TRBJ2-7, with D hard to call. Trimming pared 0 bases from V and 4 bases from J, leaving 13 bases between. This CDR3 contains 15 residues. Per germline, CDR1 MNHEY and CDR2 SVGEGT. This CDR3 reads CASSYSRRSGYEQYF. CDR3 nucleotide sequence: TGTGCCAGCAGTTACTCCCGGCGGTCCGGGTACGAGCAGTACTTC.

A few counts support this clone. This sequence joins TRBV18 and TRBJ2-7, with TRBD2 matching 8 bases. The CDR3 is 15 amino acids. Germline CDR1 is KGHSH and CDR2 is LQKENI. Trimming removed 6 bases from V and 0 bases from J; junction bases left unmatched: 7. CDR3 sequence reads: CASSPTSASSYEQYF. The CDR3 DNA sequence: TGTGCCAGCTCGCCGACTAGCGCGAGCTCCTACGAGCAGTACTTC.

The chain recombines TRBV6-1 with TRBJ2-3; a weak D match, TRBD1 (5 bases). CDR3 length: 16 residues. Germline values: CDR1 MNHNS, CDR2 SASEGT. Trimming stripped 3 bases from V and 4 bases from J, with 17 bases between. CDR3 nucleotides: TGTGCCAGCAGTGAGGGTAGGGGTTTCGGTGCAGATACGCAGTATTTT. Protein product: CASSEGRGFGADTQYF.

The sample holds one count of this clone. V usage is TRBV13 and J usage is TRBJ2-4; 9 bases line up with TRBD2. This CDR3 is 14 amino acids long. Per the germline V gene, CDR1 is PRHDT and CDR2 is FYEKMQ (reference sequence). The ends lost 2 bases at V and 9 bases at J; junction bases unmatched: 5. The DNA of the CDR3 is TGTGCCAGCAGCTTATCCGGGACTAGCACCATTCAGTACTTC. Translation gives CASSLSGTSTIQYF.

This chain links TRBV2 with TRBJ1-1, with no clear D. This CDR3 comprises 12 residues. Germline V lookup: CDR1 SNHLY, CDR2 FYNNEI. Trimming stripped 4 bases from V and 3 bases from J, with 6 bases between. CDR3 loop: CASSGQYTEAFF. The DNA for the CDR3 is TGTGCCAGCAGTGGGCAGTACACTGAAGCTTTCTTT.

This clone has a single count. This chain connects TRBV27 to TRBJ2-1; 16 nucleotides agree with TRBD2. V dropped 6 bases and J dropped 6; count of bases not matched to a gene: 2. The CDR3 is made up of 15 amino acids. Germline V lookup: CDR1 MNHEY, CDR2 SMNVEV (reference sequence). CDR3 bases: TGTGCCAGCAGGGGGACTAGCGGGGGGGCCAATGAGCAGTTCTTC. Translating it yields CASRGTSGGANEQFF.

The CDR3 sequence: CASMGTGSSGNTIYF. CDR3 sequence (DNA): TGCGCCAGCATGGGGACAGGCAGCTCTGGAAACACCATATATTTT. The J gene is TRBJ1-3, the V gene TRBV5-1; 8 bases map to TRBD1. The CDR3 runs 15 residues. V was clipped by 6 bases and J by 0 bases; unmatched bases: 5. The V gene's germline CDR1 is SGHRS and CDR2 YFSETQ.

The chain recombines TRBV7-9 with TRBJ2-6, with 8 nucleotides matching TRBD2. The germline gives CDR1 SEHNR, CDR2 FQNEAQ (reference sequence). Losses at the gene ends were 4 bases for V and 5 bases for J; bases not matched to a gene: 4. The CDR3 is 15 amino acids. CDR3: CASSYAGGRANVLTF. The CDR3 DNA reads as TGTGCCAGCAGCTACGCGGGGGGCAGGGCCAACGTCCTGACTTTC.

The rearrangement uses TRBV19 and TRBJ2-3; D perhaps matches TRBD2 (5 bases). V was shortened by 5 bases and J by 7 bases, with 19 bases between the two germline ends. This CDR3 has 15 residues. Looked up from germline, CDR1 is LNHDA and CDR2 is SQIVND (reference sequence). CDR3 residues: CASSAGPGSGHTQYF. The DNA of the CDR3 is TGTGCCAGTAGTGCGGGCCCCGGGTCCGGACATACGCAGTATTTT. Combining the CDR3 with reference TRBV19 and TRBJ2-3 gives the whole variable domain DGGITQSPKYLFRKEGQNVTLSCEQNLNHDAMYWYRQDPGQGLRLIYYSQIVNDFQKGDIAEGYSVSREKKESFPLTVTSAQKNPTAFYLCASSAGPGSGHTQYFGPGTRLTVL.

This clone was seen a few times. The chain joins TRBV20-1 to TRBJ2-2, with TRBD1 as a possible D gene (6 bases). CDR1 and CDR2 from the germline V gene are DFQATT and SNEGSKA (reference sequence). Deletions cut 3 bases from V and 7 bases from J, with 15 bases between. The CDR3 consists of 14 residues. The CDR3 region is CSASKVRGVGELFF. CDR3 DNA sequence: TGCAGTGCTAGTAAGGTCAGGGGAGTCGGGGAGCTGTTTTTT.

The chain links TRBV6-5 to TRBJ2-3, with D possibly matching TRBD2 (5 bases). This CDR3 is 14 amino acids long. V was trimmed by 10 bases and J by 2 bases, leaving 16 bases between them. Per the germline V gene, CDR1 is MNHEY and CDR2 is SVGAGI. CDR3 protein: CATPGNYNTDTQYF. Here the CDR3 DNA reads TGTGCCACACCGGGGAACTATAACACAGATACGCAGTATTTT.

The genes are TRBV10-3 and TRBJ2-7, with D possibly matching TRBD1 (5 bases). The CDR3 runs 14 residues. V lost 0 bases and J lost 2, with 8 bases in between. Germline V gives CDR1 ENHRY, CDR2 SYGVKD. The CDR3 protein is CAISESTETYEQYF. CDR3 nucleotide sequence: TGTGCCATCAGTGAGTCGACAGAAACCTACGAGCAGTACTTC.